The rows below give T cell receptor beta chains drawn from one sample of a study of regulatory T cells in long-lasting Graves disease. TCRdb re-analysed the multiplex PCR reads in MiXCR, keeping a single row per CDR3 protein. This sample yields 370,000 or so distinct CDR3 sequences, of which around 15% are seen a single time; over 20% belongs to the top ten. The data also belong to a second study, concerning T cells in Graves' hyperthyroidism and ophthalmopathy.

Sequenced material: peripheral blood mononuclear cells (PBMCs), taken at new diagnosis, from a patient treated with antithyroid drugs. These receptors were taken from a woman aged 18-29 years with Graves disease. Each CDR3 is given with its conserved first and last residue. The D gene is left open where the match is weak. Some rows have no size entry. The others give once, few or many, or a class for an expanded clone.

j_call | clone_size | v_call | d_call | cdr3_nt | cdr3_aa
TRBJ2-1 | many | TRBV6-1 | NA | TGTGCCAGCAGGCCCGCTTCCTCGGTTGGTGAGCAGTTCTTC | CASRPASSVGEQFF
TRBJ2-1 | NA | TRBV6-1 | NA | TGTGCCAGCAGTGGGGATTTCTCCTACAATGAGCAGTTCTTC | CASSGDFSYNEQFF
TRBJ1-2 | NA | TRBV12-3/TRBV12-4 | TRBD1 | TGTGCCAGCAGTCCCGGGCAGGGGGGCTATCGGGGCTATGGCTACACCTTC | CASSPGQGGYRGYGYTF
TRBJ2-3 | few | TRBV24-1 | NA | TGTGCCACCAGTGCCAACCAGAGAACTAGCACAGATACGCAGTATTTT | CATSANQRTSTDTQYF
TRBJ2-1 | NA | TRBV4-1 | NA | TGCGCCAGCAGCCACCTGGACATTATCTCCTACAATGAGCAGTTCTTC | CASSHLDIISYNEQFF
TRBJ2-7 | NA | TRBV29-1 | NA | TGCAGCGTTGTCCGGCAGGGGAACAACTACGAGCAGTACTTC | CSVVRQGNNYEQYF
TRBJ2-1 | many | TRBV2 | TRBD1 | TGTGCCAGCAAAGGGACAGGGGAACATGAGCAGTTCTTC | CASKGTGEHEQFF
TRBJ2-7 | many | TRBV6-1 | NA | TGTGCCAGCAGGACTCTCACTACTAGCCTCACCTACGAGCAGTACTTC | CASRTLTTSLTYEQYF
TRBJ2-3 | many | TRBV11-2 | NA | TGTGCCAGCAGCCCTGGCCCGACAGATACGCAGTATTTT | CASSPGPTDTQYF
TRBJ1-5 | many | TRBV11-1 | NA | TGTGCCAGCAGCTTAGATGGACGCCAGCCCCAGCATTTT | CASSLDGRQPQHF
TRBJ1-5 | many | TRBV6-5 | TRBD1 | TGTGCCAGCAGTTACCCAGGGGGTCAGGGGAGTCAGCCCCAGCATTTT | CASSYPGGQGSQPQHF
TRBJ1-4 | few | TRBV14 | NA | TGTGCCAGCAGCCAAGGGTTAGGACACCTAAATGAAAAACTGTTTTTT | CASSQGLGHLNEKLFF
TRBJ2-2 | NA | TRBV2 | NA | TGTGCCAGCAGTGAGGGACTGGACGGGGAGCTGTTTTTT | CASSEGLDGELFF
TRBJ2-2 | NA | TRBV12-3/TRBV12-4 | NA | TGTGCCAGCAACAGGGGAGGGACCGGGGAGCTGTTTTTT | CASNRGGTGELFF
TRBJ2-7 | NA | TRBV18 | TRBD1 | TGTGCCAGCTTACTAGGACAGGGGGCCTCCTACGAGCAGTACTTC | CASLLGQGASYEQYF